The next 16 T cell receptor beta chains were all read from a single sample in a study of human T cells and chemical hapten exposure. One entry per CDR3 protein results from TCRdb running MiXCR on the RACE reads. The table includes tens of thousands of distinct CDR3 sequences, roughly 10% detected once. The sample's time point: pre-sensitization, week 0. The treatment was: therapeutic diphenylcyclopropenone sensitization with weekly scalp DPC. It was unfractionated whole blood from which total RNA was extracted. Sequences were derived from whole blood, sampled in connection with sensitization to the hapten diphenylcyclopropenone (DPC). The receptors originated from a woman in her twenties or thirties with alopecia areata. Some clones in this sample may be carry-over from other donors' samples.

This rearrangement joins TRBV3-1 to TRBJ1-4, with no clear D. Germline V lookup: CDR1 LGHDT, CDR2 YNNKEL (reference sequence). CDR3 length equals 16 residues. Deletions cut 0 bases from V and 0 bases from J, with 8 bases between. DNA for the CDR3: TGTGCCAGCAGCCAAGACTATACAGCAACTAATGAAAAACTGTTTTTT. It codes for CASSQDYTATNEKLFF.

V usage is TRBV30 and J usage is TRBJ1-5; TRBD1 matches 7 bases. The CDR3 has 13 residues. Germline V gene data show CDR1 as GTSNPN and CDR2 as SVGIG (reference sequence). J lost 4 bases, V lost 5 bases, and 5 bases had no gene match. The CDR3 DNA follows: TGTGCCTGGCGGGACAGTAGAAATCAGCCCCAGCATTTT. Translated, it gives CAWRDSRNQPQHF.

This clonotype appeared many times. The J gene is TRBJ2-7, the V gene TRBV28; TRBD1 matches 10 bases. The CDR3 has 13 residues. CDR1 is MDHEN and CDR2 is SYDVKM in the germline V gene. Trimming removed 3 bases from V and 4 bases from J; junction bases left unmatched: 0. The CDR3 DNA follows: TGTGCCAGCAGTTTGGACAGGGGGTACGAGCAGTACTTC. The encoded protein is CASSLDRGYEQYF.

For the CDR3, the DNA is TGTGCCAGCAGCTTCGGGATGTTGAACACTGAAGCTTTCTTT. Amino acids: CASSFGMLNTEAFF. The chain joins TRBV7-2 to TRBJ1-1, with no clear D. This CDR3 has 14 amino acids. V lost 3 bases and J 0 bases, leaving 8 bases between the germline ends. Germline values: CDR1 SGHTA, CDR2 FQGNSA.

This clonotype was seen a few times. This sequence joins TRBV7-8 and TRBJ1-2; D perhaps matches TRBD1 (6 bases). Trimming stripped 2 bases from V and 2 bases from J, with 15 bases between. The germline V gene has CDR1 SGHVS and CDR2 FQNEAQ. The CDR3 spans 16 residues. The CDR3 loop is CASSLSGGRRNYGYTF. The DNA of the CDR3 is TGTGCCAGCAGCTTATCCGGGGGCAGGAGAAACTATGGCTACACCTTC.

This clonotype was recorded at least ten times. The chain employs TRBV12-3 or TRBV12-4 and TRBJ1-1, with D maybe TRBD1 (5 bases). This CDR3 contains 13 residues. Trimming took 2 bases from V and 3 from J, leaving 7 bases between them. The CDR3, as DNA: TGTGCCAGCAGTTTATCCAGGGACACTGAAGCTTTCTTT. Translated: CASSLSRDTEAFF.

This chain connects TRBV28 to TRBJ1-2, with D possibly being TRBD1 (6 bases). V was pared by 3 bases and J by 6 bases, with 11 bases between. Per the germline V gene, CDR1 is MDHEN and CDR2 is SYDVKM. CDR3 length: 13 residues. CDR3 nucleotides: TGTGCCAGCAGTTTCAGGGGTCGGAATGGCTACACCTTC. It encodes CASSFRGRNGYTF.

This clonotype showed up just a few times. The gene calls are TRBV4-2 and TRBJ1-6; 8 bases agree with TRBD1. The V and J ends lost 4 bases and 13 bases, in that order; junction bases with no gene match: 21. The germline V gene has CDR1 LGHNA and CDR2 YNFKEQ. This CDR3 contains 18 residues. Written as DNA, the CDR3 is TGTGCCAGCAGCCCCCCTAGTGAGGACAGGGATTTAAGTCGGCCCCTCCACTTT. Its translation: CASSPPSEDRDLSRPLHF.

The gene calls are TRBV3-1 and TRBJ1-1; 7 bases are a match to TRBD1. Losses at the gene ends were 3 bases for V and 7 bases for J; bases not matched to a gene: 8. The CDR3 is 14 residues long. CDR1 is LGHDT and CDR2 is YNNKEL in the germline V gene (reference sequence). In DNA, the CDR3 is TGTGCCAGCAGCCAGGCGACAGGGAAGAATGAAGCTTTCTTT. This translates into CASSQATGKNEAFF.

Many counts were recorded for this clonotype. The V and J genes are TRBV9 and TRBJ2-3; 12 nucleotides match TRBD2. Germline V gives CDR1 SGDLS, CDR2 YYNGEE. V was pared by 0 bases and J by 2 bases, with 4 bases of the junction left unmatched. This CDR3 comprises 17 residues. The chain's CDR3 is CASSVGGLAGSTDTQYF. The CDR3 DNA is TGTGCCAGCAGCGTAGGCGGACTAGCGGGGTCCACAGATACGCAGTATTTT.

This chain uses TRBV20-1 with TRBJ2-7; 7 bases match TRBD1. The length of the CDR3 is 14 residues. Germline assignment: CDR1 DFQATT and CDR2 SNEGSKA (reference sequence). Germline trimming cut 4 bases from V and 1 base from J; bases unmatched to any gene: 7. The CDR3 nucleotides are TGCAGTGCTAAGGGGGACAGTACGTCCTACGAGCAGTACTTC. Protein product: CSAKGDSTSYEQYF.

The rearrangement uses TRBV4-3 and TRBJ2-7, with 8 bases matching TRBD1. CDR1 is LGHNA, CDR2 YSLEER, per germline. The J segment lost 3 bases and the V segment lost 3 bases, leaving 10 bases of the junction unmatched. The CDR3 runs 16 residues. The CDR3 coding sequence is TGCGCCAGCAGCCAGAGCCGGGCAGGGGGCTACTACGAGCAGTACTTC. Translating it yields CASSQSRAGGYYEQYF.

The V call is TRBV6-5, the J call TRBJ2-7; possible D gene TRBD1, 8 bases. In germline, CDR1 is MNHEY, CDR2 SVGAGI. Trimming cost V 6 bases and J 2 bases, with 32 bases left between them. The length of the CDR3 is 20 residues. This CDR3 reads CASSTGRGRGPSGAPYEQYF. For the CDR3, the DNA is TGTGCCAGCAGCACGGGCAGGGGGCGAGGGCCAAGCGGGGCCCCCTACGAGCAGTACTTC.

This clonotype appeared a few times. The chain employs TRBV28 and TRBJ1-4; D remains ambiguous. The V gene lost 3 bases and the J gene lost 11 bases, with 10 bases spanning the gap. Germline CDR1 is MDHEN and CDR2 is SYDVKM. This CDR3 is built from 12 residues. This CDR3 is CASSLVGRKLFF. CDR3 DNA sequence: TGTGCCAGCAGTTTGGTGGGGAGGAAACTGTTTTTT.

A few counts support this clonotype. The rearrangement links TRBV6-1 to TRBJ2-7; the D gene is possibly TRBD1 (6 bases). There are 15 residues in the CDR3. CDR1 MNHNS and CDR2 SASEGT come from the germline V gene. Trimming removed 5 bases from V and 10 bases from J, with 24 bases in between. The CDR3 sequence is CASSNMLRSQGIQYF. The CDR3, as DNA: TGTGCCAGCAGTAATATGTTAAGGAGCCAGGGGATCCAGTACTTC.

This clonotype was seen a handful of times. This CDR3 reads CASSLGGVTGKLFF. The CDR3 region has the DNA TGCGCCAGCAGCTTGGGGGGTGTAACCGGAAAACTGTTTTTT. This sequence joins TRBV5-1 and TRBJ1-4; unclear D gene. CDR1 is SGHRS, CDR2 YFSETQ, per germline. V was shortened by 0 bases and J by 10 bases, with 13 bases between the two germline ends. The CDR3 covers 14 residues.